This entry features one T cell receptor (beta chain) sequence. As yet, its antigen is unknown. Clones were read by immunoSEQ multiplex PCR, and TCRdb kept only the in-frame ones, dropping some. The table includes over 100,000 clones, approximately 90% detected once. The length of the CDR3 is 15 residues. V lost 5 bases, J lost 2 bases, and 13 bases lay in between. Germline V gene sequence: CDR1 SGHVS, CDR2 FNYEAQ. This sample was included in a study of T cell responses to AZD1222 COVID-19 vaccine. For the study at large: It was second doses at about 4 or about 12 weeks that were pooled.

Findings and caveats of the study: Sampling captured repertoires only after the peak T cell response.

This sequence joins TRBV7-6 and TRBJ2-1; perhaps TRBD2 as D (5 bases). The specimen comprised peripheral blood, sampled on day 0 of AZD1222 vaccination. This TCR came from an adult in good health. The CDR3 sequence: CASSPGGHPYNEQFF. CDR3 DNA sequence: TGTGCCAGCAGCCCTGGAGGTCATCCCTACAATGAGCAGTTCTTC.